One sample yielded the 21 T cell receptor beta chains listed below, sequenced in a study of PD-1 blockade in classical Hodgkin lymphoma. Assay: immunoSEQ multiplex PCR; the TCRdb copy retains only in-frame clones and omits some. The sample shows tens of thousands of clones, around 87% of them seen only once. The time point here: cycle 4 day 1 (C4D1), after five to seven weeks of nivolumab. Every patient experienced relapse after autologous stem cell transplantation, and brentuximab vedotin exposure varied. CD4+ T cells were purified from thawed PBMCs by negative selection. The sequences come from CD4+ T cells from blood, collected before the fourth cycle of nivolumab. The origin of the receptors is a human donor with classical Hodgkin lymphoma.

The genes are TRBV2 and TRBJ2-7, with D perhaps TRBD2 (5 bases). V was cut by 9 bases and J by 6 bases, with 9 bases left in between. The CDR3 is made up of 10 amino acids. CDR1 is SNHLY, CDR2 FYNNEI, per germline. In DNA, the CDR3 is TGTGCCAGGGGAGAGGGCGAGCAGTACTTC. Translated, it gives CARGEGEQYF.

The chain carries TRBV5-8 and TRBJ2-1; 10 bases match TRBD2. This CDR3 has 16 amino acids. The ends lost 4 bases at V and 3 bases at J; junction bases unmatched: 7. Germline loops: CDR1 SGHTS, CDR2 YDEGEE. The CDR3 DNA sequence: TGTGCCAGCAGCCCGTGGACTAGCGGATACTACAATGAGCAGTTCTTC. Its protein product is CASSPWTSGYYNEQFF.

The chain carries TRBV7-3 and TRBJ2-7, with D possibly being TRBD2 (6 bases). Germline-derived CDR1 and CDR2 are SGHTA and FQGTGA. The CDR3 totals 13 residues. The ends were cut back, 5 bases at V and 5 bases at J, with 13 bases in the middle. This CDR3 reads CASSPLGGDEQYF. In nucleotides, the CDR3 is TGTGCCAGCAGCCCCCTCGGAGGGGACGAGCAGTACTTC.

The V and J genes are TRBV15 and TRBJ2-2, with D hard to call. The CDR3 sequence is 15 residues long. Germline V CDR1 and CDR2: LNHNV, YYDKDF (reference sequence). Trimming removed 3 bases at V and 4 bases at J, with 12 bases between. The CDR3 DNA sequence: TGTGCCACCAGCAGCCCGACGACATTCACCGGGGAGCTGTTTTTT. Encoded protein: CATSSPTTFTGELFF.

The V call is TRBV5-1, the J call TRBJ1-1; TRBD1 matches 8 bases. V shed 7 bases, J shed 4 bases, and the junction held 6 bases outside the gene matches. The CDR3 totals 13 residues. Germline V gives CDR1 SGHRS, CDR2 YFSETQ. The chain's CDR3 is CASGVTGGTEAFF. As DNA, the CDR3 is TGCGCCAGCGGCGTCACAGGGGGCACTGAAGCTTTCTTT. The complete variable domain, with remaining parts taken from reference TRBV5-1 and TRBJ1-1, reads KAGVTQTPRYLIKTRGQQVTLSCSPISGHRSVSWYQQTPGQGLQFLFEYFSETQRNKGNFPGRFSGRQFSNSRSEMNVSTLELGDSALYLCASGVTGGTEAFFGQGTRLTVV.

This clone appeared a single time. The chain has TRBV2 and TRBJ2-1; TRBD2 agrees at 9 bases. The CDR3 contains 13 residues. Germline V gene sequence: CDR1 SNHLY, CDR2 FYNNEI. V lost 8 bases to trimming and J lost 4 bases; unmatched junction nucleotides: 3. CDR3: CASLAGVYNEQFF. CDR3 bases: TGTGCCAGCTTAGCGGGGGTTTACAATGAGCAGTTCTTC.

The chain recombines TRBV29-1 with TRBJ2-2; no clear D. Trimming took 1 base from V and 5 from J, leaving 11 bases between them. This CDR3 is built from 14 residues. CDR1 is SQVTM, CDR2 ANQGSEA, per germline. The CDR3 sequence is CSVEVHRLTGELFF. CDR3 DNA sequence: TGCAGCGTTGAAGTGCACCGATTGACCGGGGAGCTGTTTTTT.

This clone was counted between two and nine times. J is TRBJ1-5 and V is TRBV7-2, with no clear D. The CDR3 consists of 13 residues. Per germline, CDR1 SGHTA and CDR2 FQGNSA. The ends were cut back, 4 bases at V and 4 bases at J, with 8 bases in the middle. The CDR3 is CASSWVENQPQHF. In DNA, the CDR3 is TGTGCCAGCAGCTGGGTCGAGAATCAGCCCCAGCATTTT. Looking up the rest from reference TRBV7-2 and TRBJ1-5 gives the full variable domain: GAGVSQSPSNKVTEKGKDVELRCDPISGHTALYWYRQSLGQGLEFLIYFQGNSAPDKSGLPSDRFSAERTGGSVSTLTIQRTQQEDSAVYLCASSWVENQPQHFGDGTRLSIL.

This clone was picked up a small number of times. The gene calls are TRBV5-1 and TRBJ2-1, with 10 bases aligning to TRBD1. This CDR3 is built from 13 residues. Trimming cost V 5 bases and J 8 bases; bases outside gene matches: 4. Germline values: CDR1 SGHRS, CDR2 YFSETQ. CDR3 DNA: TGCGCCAGCAGGACCGGGACAGGGGATGAGCAGTTCTTC. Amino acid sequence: CASRTGTGDEQFF.

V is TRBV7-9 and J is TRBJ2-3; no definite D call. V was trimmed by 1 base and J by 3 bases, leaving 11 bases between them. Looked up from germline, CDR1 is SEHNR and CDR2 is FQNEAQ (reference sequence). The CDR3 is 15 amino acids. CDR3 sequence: CASSLVFGPTDTQYF. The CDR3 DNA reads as TGTGCCAGCAGCTTAGTTTTCGGGCCAACAGATACGCAGTATTTT. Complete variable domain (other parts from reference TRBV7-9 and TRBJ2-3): DTGVSQNPRHKITKRGQNVTFRCDPISEHNRLYWYRQTLGQGPEFLTYFQNEAQLEKSRLLSDRFSAERPKGSFSTLEIQRTEQGDSAMYLCASSLVFGPTDTQYFGPGTRLTVL.

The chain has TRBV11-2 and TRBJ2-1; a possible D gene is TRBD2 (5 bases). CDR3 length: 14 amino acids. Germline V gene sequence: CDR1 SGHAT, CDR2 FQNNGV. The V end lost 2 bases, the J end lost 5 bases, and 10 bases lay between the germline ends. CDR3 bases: TGTGCCAGCAGCTTAACGGGAAACGACAATGAGCAGTTCTTC. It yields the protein CASSLTGNDNEQFF.

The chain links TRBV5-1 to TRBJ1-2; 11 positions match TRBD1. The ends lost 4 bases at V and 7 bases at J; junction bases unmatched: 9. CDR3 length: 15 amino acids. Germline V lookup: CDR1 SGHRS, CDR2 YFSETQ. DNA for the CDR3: TGCGCCAGCAGCACCCGGACAGGGGGCAGTAGTGGCTACACCTTC. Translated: CASSTRTGGSSGYTF.

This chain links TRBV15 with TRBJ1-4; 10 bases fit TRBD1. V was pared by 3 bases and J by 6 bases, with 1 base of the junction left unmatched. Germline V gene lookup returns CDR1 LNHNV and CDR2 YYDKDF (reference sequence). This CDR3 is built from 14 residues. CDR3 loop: CATSRGQGYEKLFF. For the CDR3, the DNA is TGTGCCACCAGCAGGGGACAGGGGTATGAAAAACTGTTTTTT.

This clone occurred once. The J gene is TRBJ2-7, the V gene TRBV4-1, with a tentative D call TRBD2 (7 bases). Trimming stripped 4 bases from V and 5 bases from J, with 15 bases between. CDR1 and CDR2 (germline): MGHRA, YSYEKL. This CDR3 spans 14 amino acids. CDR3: CASSRPGGADEQYF. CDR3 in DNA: TGCGCCAGCAGCCGTCCGGGGGGCGCGGACGAGCAGTACTTC.

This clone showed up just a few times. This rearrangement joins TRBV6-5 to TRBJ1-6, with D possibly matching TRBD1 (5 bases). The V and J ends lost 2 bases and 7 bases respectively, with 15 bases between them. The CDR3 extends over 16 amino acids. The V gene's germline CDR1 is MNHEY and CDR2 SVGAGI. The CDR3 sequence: CASSYTGGLDNSPLHF. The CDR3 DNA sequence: TGTGCCAGCAGTTACACAGGAGGCCTCGACAATTCACCCCTCCACTTT.

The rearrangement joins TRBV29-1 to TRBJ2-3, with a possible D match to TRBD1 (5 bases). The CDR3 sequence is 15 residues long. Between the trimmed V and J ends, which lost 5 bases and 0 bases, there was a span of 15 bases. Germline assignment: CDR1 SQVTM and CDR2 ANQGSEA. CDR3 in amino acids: CSVTQGSTSTDTQYF. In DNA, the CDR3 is TGCAGCGTTACCCAGGGATCGACTAGCACAGATACGCAGTATTTT.

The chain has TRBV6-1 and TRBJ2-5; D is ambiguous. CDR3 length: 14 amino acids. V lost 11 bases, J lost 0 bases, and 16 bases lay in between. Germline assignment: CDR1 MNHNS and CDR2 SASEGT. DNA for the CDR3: TGTGCCGCCACTCCCATACCGTACCAAGAGACCCAGTACTTC. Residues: CAATPIPYQETQYF.

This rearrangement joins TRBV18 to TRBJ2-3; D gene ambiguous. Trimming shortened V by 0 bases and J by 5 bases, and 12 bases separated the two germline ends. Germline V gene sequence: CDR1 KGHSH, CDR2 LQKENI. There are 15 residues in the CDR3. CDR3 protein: CASSPPVGPGDTQYF. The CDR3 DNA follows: TGTGCCAGCTCACCACCGGTGGGCCCGGGAGATACGCAGTATTTT.

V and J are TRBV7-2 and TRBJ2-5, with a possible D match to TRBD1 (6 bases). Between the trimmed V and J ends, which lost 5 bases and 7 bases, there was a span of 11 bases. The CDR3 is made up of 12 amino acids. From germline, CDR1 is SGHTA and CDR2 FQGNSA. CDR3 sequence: CASSPQGVTQYF. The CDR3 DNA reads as TGTGCCAGCAGCCCACAGGGAGTGACCCAGTACTTC.

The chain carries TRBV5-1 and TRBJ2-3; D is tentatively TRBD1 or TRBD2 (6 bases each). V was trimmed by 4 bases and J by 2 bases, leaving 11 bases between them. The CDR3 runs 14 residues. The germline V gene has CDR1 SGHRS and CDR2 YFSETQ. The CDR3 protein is CASSRPGATDTQYF. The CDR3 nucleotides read TGCGCCAGCAGCCGCCCGGGGGCCACAGATACGCAGTATTTT.

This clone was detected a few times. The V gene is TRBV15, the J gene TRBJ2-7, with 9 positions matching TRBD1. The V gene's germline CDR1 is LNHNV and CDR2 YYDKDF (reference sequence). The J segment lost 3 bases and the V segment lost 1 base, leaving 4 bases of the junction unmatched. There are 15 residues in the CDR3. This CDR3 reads CATSRGTGEVYEQYF. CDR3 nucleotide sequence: TGTGCCACCAGCAGAGGGACAGGGGAGGTCTACGAGCAGTACTTC.